This TCR beta chain originates from a study of cytomegalovirus exposure and HLA in healthy donors. 13 Jbeta primers and 60 Vbeta primers were used for the PCR. Using immunoSEQ multiplex PCR, the repertoire was profiled, and TCRdb retains in-frame clones only, with some absent. The sample lists over 150,000 clones; about 82% were seen once. In its sample, this clone was seen a few times. This CDR3 spans 16 amino acids. Losses at the gene ends were 3 bases for V and 2 bases for J; bases not matched to a gene: 5. Germline V gene lookup returns CDR1 LGHNA and CDR2 YSLEER. The source of this sequence is a male donor in good health and CMV-seronegative. The chain carries TRBV4-3 and TRBJ2-3; TRBD2 aligns across 10 bases. The sample consisted of PBMCs. This CDR3 is CASSQFGTSDTDTQYF. Written as DNA, the CDR3 is TGCGCCAGCAGCCAGTTCGGGACTAGCGACACAGATACGCAGTATTTT.